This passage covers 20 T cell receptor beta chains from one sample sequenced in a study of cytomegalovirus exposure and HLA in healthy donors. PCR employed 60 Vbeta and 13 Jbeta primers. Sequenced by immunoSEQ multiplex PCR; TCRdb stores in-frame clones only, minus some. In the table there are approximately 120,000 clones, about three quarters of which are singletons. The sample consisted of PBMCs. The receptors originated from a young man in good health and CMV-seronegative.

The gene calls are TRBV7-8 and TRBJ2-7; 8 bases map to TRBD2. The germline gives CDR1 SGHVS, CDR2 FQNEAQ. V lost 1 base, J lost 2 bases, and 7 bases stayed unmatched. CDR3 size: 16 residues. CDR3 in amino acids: CASSLGPGGGPYEQYF. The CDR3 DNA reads TGTGCCAGCAGCTTAGGGCCCGGGGGGGGGCCCTACGAGCAGTACTTC.

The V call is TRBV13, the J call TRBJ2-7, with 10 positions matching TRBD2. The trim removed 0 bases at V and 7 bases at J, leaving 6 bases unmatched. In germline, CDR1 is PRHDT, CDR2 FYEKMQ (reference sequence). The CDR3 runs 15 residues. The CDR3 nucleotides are TGTGCCAGCAGCTTAGGTCCCGGACTAGCGGTTGAGCAGTACTTC. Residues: CASSLGPGLAVEQYF.

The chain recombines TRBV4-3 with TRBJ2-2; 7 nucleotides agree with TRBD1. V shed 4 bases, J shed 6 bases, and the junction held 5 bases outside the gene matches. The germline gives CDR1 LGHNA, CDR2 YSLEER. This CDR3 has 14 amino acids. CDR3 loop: CASSRDRAAGELFF. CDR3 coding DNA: TGCGCCAGCAGCCGGGACAGAGCGGCCGGGGAGCTGTTTTTT.

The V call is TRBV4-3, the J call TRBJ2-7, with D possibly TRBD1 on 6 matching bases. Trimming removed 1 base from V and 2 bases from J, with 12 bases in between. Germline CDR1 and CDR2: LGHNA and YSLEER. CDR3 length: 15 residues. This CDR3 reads CASSQVPDSPYEQYF. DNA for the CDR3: TGCGCCAGCAGCCAAGTCCCGGACAGCCCCTACGAGCAGTACTTC.

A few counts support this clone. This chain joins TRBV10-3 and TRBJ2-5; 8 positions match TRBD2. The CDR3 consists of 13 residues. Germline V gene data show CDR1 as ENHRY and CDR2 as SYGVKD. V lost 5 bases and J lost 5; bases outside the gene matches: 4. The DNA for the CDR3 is TGTGCCATCAGTCAGCCGGGAGGGGAGACCCAGTACTTC. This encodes CAISQPGGETQYF.

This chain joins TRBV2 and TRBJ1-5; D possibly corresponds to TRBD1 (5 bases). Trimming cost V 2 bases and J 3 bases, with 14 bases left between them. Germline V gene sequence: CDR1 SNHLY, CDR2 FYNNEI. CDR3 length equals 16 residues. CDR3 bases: TGTGCCAGCAGTGAATCGGGTGCAGGGATCAATCAGCCCCAGCATTTT. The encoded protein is CASSESGAGINQPQHF.

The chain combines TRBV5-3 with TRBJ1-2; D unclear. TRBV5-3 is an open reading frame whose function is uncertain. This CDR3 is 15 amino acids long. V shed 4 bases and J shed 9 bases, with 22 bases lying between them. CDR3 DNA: TGTGCCAGAAGCCCCCCTAATGTGGGAGGAATCTGCTACACCTTC. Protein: CARSPPNVGGICYTF.

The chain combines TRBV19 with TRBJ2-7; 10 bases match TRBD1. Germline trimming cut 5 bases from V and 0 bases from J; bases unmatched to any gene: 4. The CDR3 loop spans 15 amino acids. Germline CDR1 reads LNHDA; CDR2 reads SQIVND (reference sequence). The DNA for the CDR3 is TGTGCCAGTAGTCCCCGGACAGGGGGCTCCTACGAGCAGTACTTC. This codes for CASSPRTGGSYEQYF.

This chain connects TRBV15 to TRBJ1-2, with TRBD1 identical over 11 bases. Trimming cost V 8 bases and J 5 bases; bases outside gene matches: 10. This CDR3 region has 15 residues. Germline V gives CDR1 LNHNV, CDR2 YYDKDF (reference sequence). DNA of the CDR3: TGTGCCACCGCCCCCACGGGACAGGGGGAGTATGGCTACACCTTC. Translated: CATAPTGQGEYGYTF.

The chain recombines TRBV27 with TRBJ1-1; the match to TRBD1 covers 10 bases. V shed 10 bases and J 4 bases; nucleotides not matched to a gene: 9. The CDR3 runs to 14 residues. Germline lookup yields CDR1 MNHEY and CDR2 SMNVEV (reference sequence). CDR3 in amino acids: CATSTTGGVTEAFF. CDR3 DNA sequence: TGTGCCACATCTACGACAGGGGGCGTCACTGAAGCTTTCTTT.

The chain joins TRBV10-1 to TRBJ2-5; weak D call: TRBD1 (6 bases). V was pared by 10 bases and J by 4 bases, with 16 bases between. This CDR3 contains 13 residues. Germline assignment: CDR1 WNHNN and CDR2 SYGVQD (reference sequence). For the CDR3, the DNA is TGCGCCAACCCAGCCCAGGGGAGAGAGACCCAGTACTTC. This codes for CANPAQGRETQYF.

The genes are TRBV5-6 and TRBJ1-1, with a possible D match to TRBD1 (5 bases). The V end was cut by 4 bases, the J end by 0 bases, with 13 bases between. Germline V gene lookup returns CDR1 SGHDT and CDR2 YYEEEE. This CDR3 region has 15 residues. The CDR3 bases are TGTGCCAGCAGCACCACGACAGATTTGAACACTGAAGCTTTCTTT. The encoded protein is CASSTTTDLNTEAFF.

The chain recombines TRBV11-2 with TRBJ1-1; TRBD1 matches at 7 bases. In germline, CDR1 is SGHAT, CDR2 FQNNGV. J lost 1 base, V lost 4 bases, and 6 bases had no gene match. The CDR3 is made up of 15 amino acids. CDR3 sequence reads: CASSSWTGKNTEAFF. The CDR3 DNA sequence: TGTGCCAGCAGCTCATGGACAGGCAAGAACACTGAAGCTTTCTTT.

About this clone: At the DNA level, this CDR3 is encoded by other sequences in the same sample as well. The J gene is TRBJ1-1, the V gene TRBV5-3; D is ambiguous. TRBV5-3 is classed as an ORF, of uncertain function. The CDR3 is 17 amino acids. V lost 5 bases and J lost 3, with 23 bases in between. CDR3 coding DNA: TGTGCCAGAAGTTGCTCTGCGGGAGCCCCGATGGACACTGAAGCTTTCTTT. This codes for CARSCSAGAPMDTEAFF.

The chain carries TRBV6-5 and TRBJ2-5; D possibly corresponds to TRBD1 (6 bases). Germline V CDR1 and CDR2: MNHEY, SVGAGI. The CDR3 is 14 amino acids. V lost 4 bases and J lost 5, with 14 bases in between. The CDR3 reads CASSFTGLGETQYF. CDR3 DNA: TGTGCCAGCAGTTTTACAGGGTTGGGCGAGACCCAGTACTTC.

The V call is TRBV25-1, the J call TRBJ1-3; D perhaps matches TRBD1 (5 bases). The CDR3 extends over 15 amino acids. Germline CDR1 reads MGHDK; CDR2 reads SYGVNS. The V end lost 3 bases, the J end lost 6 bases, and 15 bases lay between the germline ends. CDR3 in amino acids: CASSDMTEEINTIYF. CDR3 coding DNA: TGTGCCAGCAGTGATATGACAGAGGAAATAAACACCATATATTTT.

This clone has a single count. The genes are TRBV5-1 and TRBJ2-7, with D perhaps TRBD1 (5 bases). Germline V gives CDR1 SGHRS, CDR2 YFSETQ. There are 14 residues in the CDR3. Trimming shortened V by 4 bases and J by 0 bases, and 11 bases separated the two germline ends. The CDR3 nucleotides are TGCGCCAGCAGCACCGGACAAGACTCCTACGAGCAGTACTTC. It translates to CASSTGQDSYEQYF.

The CDR3 region has the DNA TGTGCCAGCAGCTTTACGTGGGACAGACAAGAGACCCAGTACTTC. Its translation is CASSFTWDRQETQYF. The gene calls are TRBV5-4 and TRBJ2-5, with TRBD1 identical over 7 bases. CDR1 SGHNT and CDR2 YYREEE come from the germline V gene (reference sequence). V shed 2 bases, J shed 2 bases, and the junction held 6 bases outside the gene matches. The CDR3 has 15 amino acids.

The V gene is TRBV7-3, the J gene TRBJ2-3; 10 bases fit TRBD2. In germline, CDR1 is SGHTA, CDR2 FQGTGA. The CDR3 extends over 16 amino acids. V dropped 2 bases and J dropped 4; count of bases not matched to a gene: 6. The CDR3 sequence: CASSLQSGGASDTQYF. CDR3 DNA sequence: TGTGCCAGCAGCTTACAAAGCGGGGGGGCATCAGATACGCAGTATTTT. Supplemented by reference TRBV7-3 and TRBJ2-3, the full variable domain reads GAGVSQTPSNKVTEKGKYVELRCDPISGHTALYWYRQSLGQGPEFLIYFQGTGAADDSGLPNDRFFAVRPEGSVSTLKIQRTERGDSAVYLCASSLQSGGASDTQYFGPGTRLTVL.

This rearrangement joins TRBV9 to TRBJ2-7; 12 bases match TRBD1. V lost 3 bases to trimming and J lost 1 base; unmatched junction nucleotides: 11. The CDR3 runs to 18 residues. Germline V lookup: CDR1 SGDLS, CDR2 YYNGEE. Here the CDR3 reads CASSEGQGAFEGSYEQYF. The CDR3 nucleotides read TGTGCCAGCAGCGAGGGACAGGGGGCGTTTGAAGGGTCCTACGAGCAGTACTTC.